This T cell receptor beta chain came from a study of vaccination effects on CD4 cells after COVID-19 (dated by TCRdb to between 2022 and 2023). In terms of the full investigation: Across the study, the median time from the second dose to post-vaccine sampling was 72 days (range 14 to 241). SARS-CoV-2 spike-specific CD4+ TCR repertoires were compared before and after mRNA vaccination in COVID-19 convalescent patients and in infection-naive vaccine recipients. The full study included around nine COVID-19 convalescent patients and a few SARS-CoV-2-naive healthy vaccine recipients. The Oncomine TCR Beta short-read assay on an Illumina iSeq 100 was used to sequence cultures from other donors in the study.

On this clone itself: Its antigen specificity is not known. Qualities for individual bases were not recorded, and no much larger clone is one base off.

Here is what the overall study found, with its caveats: At late post-vaccination timepoints, both infection-induced and vaccine-induced clones showed marked clonal contraction, consistent with waning T cell responses. Only a small number of convalescent patients were included, and no early post-infection timepoints were available, which limited the study. In healthy vaccine recipients, vaccine-induced clones were almost all SARS-CoV-2 mono-reactive, with only 1 of 255 being cross-reactive with common cold coronaviruses.

CDR1 and CDR2 (LGHDT, YNNKEL) derive from the germline V gene (reference sequence). V is pruned by 2 bases and J by 3 bases, leaving 6 bases of the junction without a gene match. From the cysteine through the phenylalanine, the CDR3 covers 16 amino acids. The CDR3 DNA has 48 bases and is translated from base 1. In the ViraFEST assay, PBMC were stimulated with viral peptide pools, and antigen-specific CD4+ T cell clonotypes were then identified by expansion using TCR sequencing. After less than 13 days of culture, CD4+ T cells were isolated with the EasySep CD4+ T cell isolation kit. Each participant got two doses of an mRNA SARS-CoV-2 vaccine, either BNT162b2 or mRNA-1273. None of the healthy vaccine recipients had a prior SARS-CoV-2 infection, which was confirmed by nucleocapsid antibody tests that came back negative both before and after vaccination. Around 2.1 million PBMC per well were cultured with roughly 10 ug/ml peptides in IMDM containing 5% human AB serum, roughly 10 IU/ml IL-2 and gentamicin. On days 3 and 7, half of the culture medium was replaced with fresh IL-2-containing medium. Unless noted otherwise, every peptide stimulation condition was cultured in triplicate wells. Using Ficoll-Paque Plus gradient centrifugation, PBMC were separated from whole blood and then either used fresh or cryopreserved at -140C. The overlapping peptide pools covered the spike proteins of SARS-CoV-2 as well as those of the common cold coronaviruses HCoV-NL63, HCoV-OC43 and HCoV-229E. The QIAamp micro DNA kit was used to extract genomic DNA from the cultured CD4+ T cells.

Library preparation used the immunoSEQ multiplex PCR assay. DNA from the CD4+ T cells that had been cultured and isolated underwent TCR beta CDR3 sequencing. On the authors' methods: Non-productive TCR sequences were discarded, and reads were trimmed to the CDR3 region, with only CDR3s of 7 or more amino acids retained. The MANAFEST web app was used to identify antigen-specific clonotypes by comparing expansion in peptide wells with expansion in reference cultures. To count as positive, a clone had to show expansion at FDR<0.05 compared with the reference and with all other wells, an odds ratio above 5, and a frequency above 0.1% in two replicate wells. Clonotypes significantly expanded in SARS-CoV-2 spike wells and in at least one common cold coronavirus spike condition were defined as cross-reactive. CDR3 similarity was assessed by Levenshtein distance using the stringdist R package, and unrooted trees were constructed with ape in R 3.6.1. The immuneACCESS repertoire file appears here via TCRdb, limited to in-frame rearrangements. These files lack a portion of the clones; in checked studies, under half of the deficit traces to unresolved V genes, and the cause of the others is not known. The DNA gave D and trimming, while V, J and clone size come from that table. Within this sample are approximately 61,000 clones, with 60% to 75% of them counted one time only. The ten biggest clones cover 1% to 1.5% of the sample.

Sequencing was performed on CD4+ T cells from PBMCs cultured with HCoV-229E spike peptides, taken after COVID-19 vaccination. The sample's cell subset or site, from its label and the paper: HCoV-229E spike overlapping peptide pool stimulation. In this chain, TRBV3-1 (or the pseudogene TRBV3-2) is recombined with TRBJ1-5, with 8 bases aligning to TRBD1. This receptor was obtained from a human donor who received a COVID-19 vaccine. The CDR3 reads as follows: CASSQNPTGDNQPQHF. The DNA reads TGTGCCAGCAGCCAAAATCCGACAGGGGACAATCAGCCCCAGCATTTT.